This T cell receptor beta chain derives from a study of identifying expanded T cells in peripheral blood. Study-wide findings and caveats: Across healthy donors, higher total template counts meant significantly greater approximately two-week count variance. Over about two and four weeks, about 17 and 20 clones changed, versus roughly 1.1 between replicates.

Measured with immunoSEQ multiplex PCR; TCRdb has only the in-frame clones, and not every one. Here the sample spans 95,000 or so clones, more than 75% being singletons. No infections or other immune events were documented during collection. With regard to this clone: Its antigen remains unknown.

V shed 6 bases and J shed 2 bases, with 10 bases lying between them. Germline V gene lookup returns CDR1 SNHLY and CDR2 FYNNEI. This CDR3 comprises 13 residues. The sample was blood. This receptor was obtained from a person aged 18 to 70 in good health. The rearrangement links TRBV2 to TRBJ1-2; D remains ambiguous. The CDR3 region has the DNA TGTGCCAGCAGCGCGACCGTAAACTATGGCTACACCTTC. Protein product: CASSATVNYGYTF.